A selection of T cell receptor beta chains follows, all from one sample in a study of Ad26.COV2.S vaccination and SARS-CoV-2 variants. The assay was immunoSEQ multiplex PCR, and TCRdb's table has in-frame clones only and misses some. The repertoire holds approximately 340,000 clones, approximately 90% seen once, with about 3.9% in the top ten. Sequenced material: peripheral blood, taken after recovery from COVID-19. All receptors derive from a human donor who had recovered from COVID-19. Both conserved end residues are part of each CDR3.

TRBV2 CASSWQGASGANVLTF
TRBV6-6 CASSYSGESTDTQYF
TRBV11-3 CASSLRHPNTEAFF
TRBV18 CASSSEVSLQETQYF
TRBV11-2 CASSFPRDFANTIYF
TRBV2 CASRPGGQETQYF
TRBV7-2 CASSTQIRSGTGELFF
TRBV7-9 CASSSPSLNLNTEAFF
TRBV19 CASGGQGRQTEKLFF
TRBV29-1 CSAADRGPNEKLFF
TRBV12-3/TRBV12-4 CASSPGPENIQYF
TRBV10-1 CASTADFSGNTIYF
TRBV7-9 CASSLGAGTGSQETQYF
TRBV7-6 CASSLLPNQPQHF
TRBV6-4 CASSPGGDAYGYTF
TRBV4-3 CASSQVLAGNYGYTF
TRBV13 CASSLILTYNEQFF
TRBV9 CASSVGGEQTAFF
TRBV27 CASSLTQGNYEQYF
TRBV5-4 CASSTTGSHEQYF
TRBV3-1/TRBV3-2 CASSQAIYGYTF
TRBV5-1 CASSKVLAGGSSTQYF
TRBV5-1 CASSLQGSLGVEQYF
TRBV10-3 CAISVEGAYGYTF
TRBV7-9 CASSLASPRQETQYF
TRBV21-1 CASSPRAGTGLTEAFF